This paragraph reports one T cell receptor (beta chain). Its target is unknown. Quantitative 5'-RACE with molecular barcodes was used to make the TCR beta libraries. TCRdb reprocessed the 5' RACE reads via MiXCR and lists one record per CDR3 protein. The data contain some 800,000 distinct CDR3 sequences, approximately 10% of them singletons. The data derive from a study of CD8 T cells in ankylosing spondylitis. General study findings and limits: What seemed typical of ankylosing spondylitis blood was a TCR beta motif built from roughly 8 highly homologous variants.

This CDR3 has 13 amino acids. With V trimmed by 3 bases and J by 7 bases, 4 bases remained unmatched. The germline CDR1 and CDR2 sequences are MNHNS and SASEGT. This clonotype was obtained from a male donor with ankylosing spondylitis. The sample comprised blood, either unsorted or a sorted T cell fraction (not recorded which). V gene TRBV6-1 combines with J gene TRBJ1-2; TRBD1 matches 8 bases. The CDR3 here is CASSDRGPSGYTF. CDR3 sequence (DNA): TGTGCCAGCAGTGACAGGGGGCCGAGTGGCTACACCTTC.